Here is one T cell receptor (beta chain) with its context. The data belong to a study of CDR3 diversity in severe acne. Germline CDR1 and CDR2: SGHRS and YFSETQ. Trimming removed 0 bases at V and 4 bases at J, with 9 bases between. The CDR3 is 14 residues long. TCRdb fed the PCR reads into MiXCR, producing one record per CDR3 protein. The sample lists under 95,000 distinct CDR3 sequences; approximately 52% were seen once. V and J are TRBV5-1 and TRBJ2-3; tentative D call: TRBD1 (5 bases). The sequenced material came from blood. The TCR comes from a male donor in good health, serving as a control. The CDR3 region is CASSLDQGPDTQYF. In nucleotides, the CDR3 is TGCGCCAGCAGCTTGGACCAGGGCCCAGATACGCAGTATTTT.